This T cell receptor (beta chain) was retrieved from a study of blood T cell repertoires in COVID-19. Study-wide context: T cells, B-cell-depleted T cells, or PBMCs supplied cDNA or gDNA.

Authors' processing steps: For nucleated cells, counts were estimated from reference gene primer amplification. Profiled with immunoSEQ multiplex PCR; TCRdb holds only in-frame clones, not every one. V and J calls and clone size are as listed in that table; D and trimming were resolved from the DNA. This sample yields about 300,000 clones, of which more than 75% are seen a single time; 1% to 1.5% belongs to the top ten. Trimming cost V 5 bases and J 1 base, with 17 bases left between them. CDR1 and CDR2 from the germline V gene are MDHEN and SYDVKM. This CDR3 comprises 16 residues. The rearrangement links TRBV28 to TRBJ1-1; TRBD1 might be the D (5 bases). This TCR derives from a man in his 70s with acute or convalescent COVID-19. The source material was peripheral blood. CDR3 region: CASSTPQGLGNTEAFF. DNA for the CDR3: TGTGCCAGCAGTACGCCGCAGGGATTGGGGAACACTGAAGCTTTCTTT. The full variable domain, with the rest looked up from reference TRBV28 and TRBJ1-1, is DVKVTQSSRYLVKRTGEKVFLECVQDMDHENMFWYRQDPGLGLRLIYFSYDVKMKEKGDIPEGYSVSREKKERFSLILESASTNQTSMYLCASSTPQGLGNTEAFFGQGTRLTVV.